The 30 T cell receptor beta chains below all came from one sample that was sequenced in a study of memory CD4+ T cells and cytomegalovirus serostatus (dated by TCRdb to about 2019). Single viable CD3+CD4+CD8-CD45RO+ cells were sorted as memory CD4+ T cells on a FACSAria II. Library prep was done by the immunoSEQ multiplex PCR assay. Drawn from immuneACCESS, this table holds only the in-frame rearrangements with V and J called that TCRdb kept. Clones are partly lost; checked studies trace under half to an unresolved V gene and leave the rest unexplained. The sample table holds tens of thousands of clones, of which around 83% were seen once. The ten largest clonotypes hold over 0.7% of the sample. Material for sequencing was memory CD4+ T cells from blood. These receptors were taken from an adult in good health and CMV-seronegative.

This clone showed up just a few times. The chain combines TRBV28 with TRBJ2-7; D uncertain. Germline-derived CDR1 and CDR2 are MDHEN and SYDVKM. CDR3 length: 14 residues. Trimming shortened V by 5 bases and J by 3 bases, and 14 bases separated the two germline ends. In DNA form, the CDR3 reads TGTGCCAGCAGTGGGAACCGGGTCCTCTACGAGCAGTACTTC. Translation: CASSGNRVLYEQYF.

This clone was observed a handful of times. The chain links TRBV10-2 to TRBJ1-5; the D is unclear. Trimming removed 7 bases from V and 5 bases from J, with 15 bases in between. The germline gives CDR1 WSHSY, CDR2 SAAADI. This CDR3 spans 14 amino acids. CDR3: CASMRGLRDQPQHF. Written as DNA, the CDR3 is TGCGCCAGCATGCGTGGGCTCCGGGATCAGCCCCAGCATTTT.

This clone was seen once. This specimen includes other DNA sequences encoding the same CDR3. The chain employs TRBV2 and TRBJ1-5, with 10 bases matching TRBD1. CDR1 and CDR2 (germline): SNHLY, FYNNEI. V was clipped by 4 bases and J by 4 bases; unmatched bases: 1. This CDR3 has 14 amino acids. Here the CDR3 reads CASSGTGGNQPQHF. The CDR3 bases are TGTGCCAGCAGTGGGACAGGGGGTAATCAGCCCCAGCATTTT.

The chain carries TRBV5-4 and TRBJ2-2; 7 bases match TRBD1. Looked up from germline, CDR1 is SGHNT and CDR2 is YYREEE (reference sequence). J gave up 6 bases and V 4 bases, and 21 bases lay outside the gene matches. The length of the CDR3 is 19 residues. The CDR3 nucleotides are TGTGCCAGCAGCGTAGACCGACAGGGCCTCGCGCAGGGGGCCGGGGAGCTGTTTTTT. Amino acids: CASSVDRQGLAQGAGELFF.

This rearrangement joins TRBV14 to TRBJ2-7; D ambiguous. Trimming stripped 1 base from V and 3 bases from J, with 7 bases between. The CDR3 extends over 13 amino acids. Germline CDR1 and CDR2: SGHDN and FVKESK. CDR3 coding DNA: TGTGCCAGCAGCCAAGTCGGCGTCTACGAGCAGTACTTC. Translating it yields CASSQVGVYEQYF.

V usage is TRBV5-8 and J usage is TRBJ1-1, with D tentatively TRBD1 (6 bases). The germline V and J ends were trimmed by 5 bases and 1 base, with 12 bases remaining between them. CDR1 is SGHTS and CDR2 is YDEGEE in the germline V gene. The CDR3 totals 14 residues. The CDR3 sequence: CASSFQGRNTEAFF. CDR3 nucleotide sequence: TGTGCCAGCAGTTTTCAGGGGAGGAACACTGAAGCTTTCTTT.

This rearrangement joins TRBV6-1 to TRBJ1-3; D is unclear. Germline V gene sequence: CDR1 MNHNS, CDR2 SASEGT. With 4 bases removed from V and 0 bases from J, the gap between germline ends came to 13 bases. The CDR3 extends over 16 amino acids. The chain's CDR3 is CASSVKTRSSGNTIYF. The CDR3 DNA follows: TGTGCCAGCAGTGTAAAAACCCGGAGCTCTGGAAACACCATATATTTT.

The genes are TRBV5-1 and TRBJ1-4; TRBD1 aligns across 7 bases. Per the germline V gene, CDR1 is SGHRS and CDR2 is YFSETQ. CDR3 length equals 16 residues. Trimming cost V 3 bases and J 7 bases; bases outside gene matches: 12. The CDR3, as DNA: TGCGCCAGCAGCTACGGTGATAAGGGGGCGGGTGAAAAACTGTTTTTT. Amino acid sequence: CASSYGDKGAGEKLFF. Full variable domain (missing parts from reference TRBV5-1 and TRBJ1-4): KAGVTQTPRYLIKTRGQQVTLSCSPISGHRSVSWYQQTPGQGLQFLFEYFSETQRNKGNFPGRFSGRQFSNSRSEMNVSTLELGDSALYLCASSYGDKGAGEKLFFGSGTQLSVL.

The gene calls are TRBV7-8 and TRBJ1-3, with 11 bases that match TRBD1. The CDR3 extends over 19 amino acids. V gave up 1 base and J gave up 0 bases; unmatched junction bases: 8. CDR1 and CDR2 from the germline V gene are SGHVS and FQNEAQ. The CDR3 sequence: CASSLGTGGSTSSGNTIYF. The CDR3 DNA reads as TGTGCCAGCAGCTTAGGGACAGGGGGCTCGACTAGCTCTGGAAACACCATATATTTT.

This chain links TRBV2 with TRBJ2-7, with 8 bases that match TRBD1. CDR3 length equals 14 residues. The J segment lost 4 bases and the V segment lost 4 bases, leaving 6 bases of the junction unmatched. Germline CDR1 reads SNHLY; CDR2 reads FYNNEI. CDR3 bases: TGTGCCAGCAGTGTGCAGGGGGCGCGATACGAGCAGTACTTC. This encodes CASSVQGARYEQYF.

V and J are TRBV7-3 and TRBJ2-1; 13 nucleotides line up with TRBD2. The J segment lost 9 bases and the V segment lost 4 bases, leaving 6 bases of the junction unmatched. CDR3 size: 15 residues. Germline CDR1 SGHTA, CDR2 FQGTGA. The CDR3 is CASSSGLAGDLEQFF. CDR3 bases: TGTGCCAGCAGCTCCGGACTAGCGGGAGACCTTGAGCAGTTCTTC.

In this sample, this clone turned up a few times. The chain has TRBV28 and TRBJ1-1; the D gene is possibly TRBD1 (5 bases). The CDR3 contains 11 residues. V was shortened by 6 bases and J by 4 bases, with 6 bases between the two germline ends. CDR1 MDHEN and CDR2 SYDVKM come from the germline V gene. For the CDR3, the DNA is TGTGCCAGCAGCCAGGGCACTGAAGCTTTCTTT. Its protein is CASSQGTEAFF.

CDR3 amino acids: CASQTASYEQYF. The CDR3, as DNA: TGTGCCAGCCAAACGGCCTCCTACGAGCAGTACTTC. The chain has TRBV28 and TRBJ2-7; D is uncertain. CDR1 and CDR2 from the germline V gene are MDHEN and SYDVKM. The ends were cut back, 8 bases at V and 0 bases at J, with 8 bases in the middle. CDR3 size: 12 residues.

The V gene is TRBV28, the J gene TRBJ2-5; D might be TRBD2 (6 bases). The germline V gene encodes CDR1 MDHEN and CDR2 SYDVKM. The CDR3 has 15 residues. Trimming stripped 4 bases from V and 5 bases from J, with 17 bases between. This CDR3 reads CASSYGTGVWETQYF. In DNA form, the CDR3 reads TGTGCCAGCAGTTACGGAACGGGAGTCTGGGAGACCCAGTACTTC.

V gene TRBV7-8 combines with J gene TRBJ2-5; D is undetermined. Near its end, the DNA agrees better with TRBJ2-7, so the J call may be wrong. Germline V gene data show CDR1 as SGHVS and CDR2 as FQNEAQ. There are 11 residues in the CDR3. The CDR3 loop is CASSLDHEQYF. CDR3 coding DNA: TGTGCCAGCAGCTTAGACCACGAGCAGTACTTC.

The chain uses TRBV11-2 and TRBJ1-2; TRBD1 might be the D (6 bases). This CDR3 has 15 residues. Germline V lookup: CDR1 SGHAT, CDR2 FQNNGV. Trimming took off 4 bases at V and 4 bases at J, with 16 bases between the two ends. This chain's CDR3 is CASSSQQGMGYGYTF. CDR3 in DNA: TGTGCCAGCAGCTCCCAACAGGGAATGGGCTATGGCTACACCTTC.

The rearrangement joins TRBV5-1 to TRBJ1-4, with D maybe TRBD1 (5 bases). Trimming removed 0 bases at V and 4 bases at J, with 10 bases between. Germline assignment: CDR1 SGHRS and CDR2 YFSETQ. The CDR3 consists of 15 residues. The CDR3 DNA is TGCGCCAGCAGCTTGGCGGGGCAGTATAATGAAAAACTGTTTTTT. It encodes CASSLAGQYNEKLFF. The variable domain in full, completed from reference TRBV5-1 and TRBJ1-4, reads KAGVTQTPRYLIKTRGQQVTLSCSPISGHRSVSWYQQTPGQGLQFLFEYFSETQRNKGNFPGRFSGRQFSNSRSEMNVSTLELGDSALYLCASSLAGQYNEKLFFGSGTQLSVL.

The table lists this clone with a few counts. The J gene is TRBJ1-2, the V gene TRBV18; 9 positions match TRBD1. The V gene's germline CDR1 is KGHSH and CDR2 LQKENI. The CDR3 contains 13 residues. The junction had 4 bases not matched to a gene; V was cut back by 3 bases and J by 8 bases. The CDR3 coding sequence is TGTGCCAGCTCACCCCCGACAGGGGGGGGCTACACCTTC. It codes for CASSPPTGGGYTF.

The CDR3 reads CASNLADSYNEQFF. The CDR3 DNA follows: TGCGCCAGCAACCTAGCGGATTCCTACAATGAGCAGTTCTTC. This chain joins TRBV5-1 and TRBJ2-1; TRBD2 agrees at 7 bases. Germline trimming cut 6 bases from V and 1 base from J; bases unmatched to any gene: 4. Germline CDR1 SGHRS, CDR2 YFSETQ. This CDR3 comprises 14 residues.

V gene TRBV18 combines with J gene TRBJ2-7; weak D call: TRBD1 (6 bases). The CDR3 is 16 residues long. Per germline, CDR1 KGHSH and CDR2 LQKENI. Between the trimmed V and J ends, which lost 4 bases and 2 bases, there was a span of 18 bases. The DNA for the CDR3 is TGTGCCAGCTCACGGGGGTTCGACAGGAAGCCCTACGAGCAGTACTTC. It translates to CASSRGFDRKPYEQYF.

The J gene is TRBJ1-1, the V gene TRBV6-5, with 10 nucleotides matching TRBD1. This CDR3 has 13 residues. After removal of 6 bases from V and 6 bases from J, the junction contained 4 bases not matched to a gene. Germline CDR1 and CDR2: MNHEY and SVGAGI. The CDR3 DNA reads TGTGCCAGCAGAGGGACAGGGGACGCTGAAGCTTTCTTT. This translates into CASRGTGDAEAFF.

V is TRBV7-8 and J is TRBJ1-2; TRBD1 is a possible D gene (6 bases). Germline V gene lookup returns CDR1 SGHVS and CDR2 FQNEAQ. Trimming stripped 0 bases from V and 4 bases from J, with 9 bases between. The CDR3 is 14 amino acids. The CDR3 DNA reads as TGTGCCAGCAGCTTAGCACAGGGCCGCTATGGCTACACCTTC. This encodes CASSLAQGRYGYTF.

The chain combines TRBV5-1 with TRBJ2-7; D possibly corresponds to TRBD2 (6 bases). This CDR3 contains 16 residues. Germline V gene sequence: CDR1 SGHRS, CDR2 YFSETQ. The germline V and J ends were trimmed by 0 bases and 6 bases, with 19 bases remaining between them. The CDR3, as DNA: TGCGCCAGCAGCTTGGCGTTGGACTACCAACGCAGCGAGCAGTACTTC. This translates into CASSLALDYQRSEQYF.

This clone was observed a few times. The DNA for the CDR3 is TGTGCCAGCAGTGCTCAGAGTAGGGGGGGCTACACCTTC. Its protein product is CASSAQSRGGYTF. The V gene is TRBV2, the J gene TRBJ1-2, with D tentatively TRBD1 (6 bases). The germline V gene encodes CDR1 SNHLY and CDR2 FYNNEI. Trimming removed 4 bases from V and 8 bases from J, with 14 bases in between. The CDR3 is 13 residues long.

The chain has TRBV29-1 and TRBJ1-4; 8 bases map to TRBD1. This CDR3 has 12 amino acids. V lost 5 bases to trimming and J lost 7 bases; unmatched junction nucleotides: 3. Germline lookup yields CDR1 SQVTM and CDR2 ANQGSEA. Written as DNA, the CDR3 is TGCAGCGTTAACAGGGGGTGTGAAAAACTGTTTTTT. Protein product: CSVNRGCEKLFF. Filled out from reference TRBV29-1 and TRBJ1-4, the complete variable domain reads SAVISQKPSRDICQRGTSLTIQCQVDSQVTMMFWYRQQPGQSLTLIATANQGSEATYESGFVIDKFPISRPNLTFSTLTVSNMSPEDSSIYLCSVNRGCEKLFFGSGTQLSVL.

The V and J genes are TRBV27 and TRBJ2-2, with a possible D match to TRBD1 (6 bases). The CDR3 consists of 18 residues. Germline CDR1 MNHEY, CDR2 SMNVEV (reference sequence). V was clipped by 7 bases and J by 0 bases, with 21 bases between them. The CDR3 DNA sequence: TGTGCCAGCACACGGTCCCAGGGGATTGTCTCGAACACCGGGGAGCTGTTTTTT. Translation: CASTRSQGIVSNTGELFF.

The J gene is TRBJ1-4, the V gene TRBV19, with 9 bases matching TRBD1. V gave up 5 bases and J gave up 13 bases; unmatched junction bases: 14. Germline V CDR1 and CDR2: LNHDA, SQIVND (reference sequence). CDR3 length equals 15 residues. The CDR3 spells CASSSWDRVRQRLFF. The CDR3 DNA reads as TGTGCCAGTAGTTCGTGGGACAGGGTTCGTCAAAGACTGTTTTTT.

V and J are TRBV6-1 and TRBJ1-1, with 10 positions matching TRBD1. Germline V gene sequence: CDR1 MNHNS, CDR2 SASEGT. CDR3 length equals 14 residues. The V and J ends lost 2 bases and 4 bases, in that order; junction bases with no gene match: 1. The CDR3 sequence is CASSEWDRGTEAFF. The CDR3 DNA is TGTGCCAGCAGTGAATGGGACAGGGGCACTGAAGCTTTCTTT.

This clone showed up just once. The chain has TRBV18 and TRBJ1-6, with D possibly TRBD1 on 6 matching bases. The CDR3 covers 15 residues. V was cut by 6 bases and J by 7 bases, with 16 bases left in between. The germline V gene has CDR1 KGHSH and CDR2 LQKENI. CDR3 amino acids: CASSPNRDRNSPLHF. CDR3 sequence (DNA): TGTGCCAGCTCGCCTAACAGGGATCGCAATTCACCCCTCCACTTT.

J is TRBJ2-5 and V is TRBV10-3; 7 bases map to TRBD2. This CDR3 comprises 16 residues. Germline lookup yields CDR1 ENHRY and CDR2 SYGVKD. V was clipped by 4 bases and J by 0 bases; unmatched bases: 8. This chain's CDR3 is CAISGQTGGYQETQYF. The CDR3 nucleotides read TGTGCCATCAGTGGGCAGACCGGGGGGTACCAAGAGACCCAGTACTTC.